One sample yielded the 27 T cell receptor beta chains listed below, sequenced in a study of T-cell reconstitution after alpha-beta-depleted transplantation in children. Library preparation (for TCRbeta) was performed with unique molecular identifiers. A single record per CDR3 protein comes from TCRdb applying MiXCR to the PCR reads. Found here are 350,000 to 400,000 distinct CDR3 sequences, roughly 14% of them singletons; the top ten hold approximately 4.2%. Sequencing was performed on PBMCs, taken from the stem cell graft. The receptors were gathered from a human donor who donated a stem cell graft to a child with Fanconi anemia.

J is TRBJ2-1 and V is TRBV10-2, with 11 bases aligning to TRBD2. The germline gives CDR1 WSHSY, CDR2 SAAADI. J gave up 3 bases and V 6 bases, and 4 bases lay outside the gene matches. The CDR3 totals 15 residues. The CDR3 loop reads CASSVAGGNYNEQFF. DNA for the CDR3: TGCGCCAGCAGCGTAGCGGGGGGGAACTACAATGAGCAGTTCTTC.

The rearrangement links TRBV6-5 to TRBJ2-2; 9 nucleotides align to TRBD1. The V and J ends lost 1 base and 5 bases, in that order; junction bases with no gene match: 2. The CDR3 has 15 amino acids. CDR1 is MNHEY, CDR2 SVGAGI, per germline. The CDR3 sequence: CASSYWTGETGELFF. CDR3 bases: TGTGCCAGCAGTTACTGGACAGGGGAAACCGGGGAGCTGTTTTTT.

This clonotype has ten or more counts. The J gene is TRBJ2-3, the V gene TRBV20-1; 8 bases agree with TRBD1. With 4 bases clipped from V and 4 bases from J, the junction kept 16 bases outside the gene matches. The CDR3 runs to 17 residues. Germline CDR1 and CDR2: DFQATT and SNEGSKA (reference sequence). The CDR3 DNA sequence: TGCAGTGCTATACTTCCTTCAGGGGGCGCTGGCGCAGATACGCAGTATTTT. Translating it yields CSAILPSGGAGADTQYF.

V usage is TRBV5-1 and J usage is TRBJ2-3; weak D call: TRBD1 (6 bases). The CDR3 runs 15 residues. Trimming took 4 bases from V and 2 from J, leaving 14 bases between them. Per germline, CDR1 SGHRS and CDR2 YFSETQ. The CDR3 sequence is CASSRGQGYTDTQYF. The CDR3 DNA reads TGCGCCAGCAGCCGGGGACAAGGATACACAGATACGCAGTATTTT.

This clonotype was found a few times. J is TRBJ2-3 and V is TRBV5-6, with 7 bases that match TRBD1. J was trimmed by 7 bases and V by 0 bases; bases with no gene match: 5. Germline V lookup: CDR1 SGHDT, CDR2 YYEEEE. This CDR3 comprises 14 residues. CDR3 nucleotide sequence: TGTGCCAGCAGCTTGGTACAGGGGTTTTATACGCAGTATTTT. The encoded protein is CASSLVQGFYTQYF.

This clonotype was recorded at least ten times. J is TRBJ2-1 and V is TRBV4-3, with a possible D match to TRBD1 (5 bases). The CDR3 extends over 17 amino acids. Germline-derived CDR1 and CDR2 are LGHNA and YSLEER. V lost 2 bases and J 0 bases, leaving 14 bases between the germline ends. Written as DNA, the CDR3 is TGCGCCAGCAGCCAATGGGGCGGCTCTAGCTCCTACAATGAGCAGTTCTTC. This encodes CASSQWGGSSSYNEQFF.

V gene TRBV10-3 combines with J gene TRBJ1-2; D remains ambiguous. This CDR3 has 15 amino acids. The germline V and J ends were trimmed by 0 bases and 7 bases, with 15 bases remaining between them. Germline-derived CDR1 and CDR2 are ENHRY and SYGVKD. Written as DNA, the CDR3 is TGTGCCATCAGTGAGTCAGAGTCCCGGACGGGTGGCTACACCTTC. As protein: CAISESESRTGGYTF.

The gene calls are TRBV4-3 and TRBJ2-1; 8 nucleotides agree with TRBD2. This CDR3 comprises 17 residues. Germline-derived CDR1 and CDR2 are LGHNA and YSLEER. V lost 0 bases to trimming and J lost 8 bases; unmatched junction nucleotides: 12. The CDR3 region is CASSQDVGLAFVDEQFF. Written as DNA, the CDR3 is TGCGCCAGCAGCCAAGATGTAGGACTAGCTTTTGTTGATGAGCAGTTCTTC.

The chain recombines TRBV20-1 with TRBJ2-2; D not certain. V lost 0 bases to trimming and J lost 0 bases, with 11 bases between them. This CDR3 region has 16 residues. The germline CDR1 and CDR2 sequences are DFQATT and SNEGSKA (reference sequence). CDR3 DNA: TGCAGTGCTAGAGATCCTCGGGCAGCGAACACCGGGGAGCTGTTTTTT. Its protein is CSARDPRAANTGELFF.

This clonotype turned up a few times. The chain has TRBV5-1 and TRBJ2-3; 9 nucleotides match TRBD2. Unmatched junction bases numbered 5, after V lost 4 bases and J lost 5 bases. This CDR3 region has 14 residues. Germline CDR1 reads SGHRS; CDR2 reads YFSETQ. The CDR3 bases are TGCGCCAGCAGCCCTAGCGGGGTGGGAGATACGCAGTATTTT. Translated: CASSPSGVGDTQYF.

V usage is TRBV3-1 and J usage is TRBJ1-1; the D is unclear. Trimming stripped 2 bases from V and 5 bases from J, with 18 bases between. Per the germline V gene, CDR1 is LGHDT and CDR2 is YNNKEL (reference sequence). CDR3 length: 16 amino acids. The CDR3 loop reads CASSQSTSRWGTEAFF. The CDR3 DNA reads as TGTGCCAGCAGCCAAAGTACATCGCGATGGGGAACTGAAGCTTTCTTT.

The rearrangement joins TRBV11-2 to TRBJ1-2, with a weak D call TRBD1 (6 bases). Germline-derived CDR1 and CDR2 are SGHAT and FQNNGV. Trimming shortened V by 2 bases and J by 4 bases, and 11 bases separated the two germline ends. There are 14 residues in the CDR3. The DNA for the CDR3 is TGTGCCAGCAGCTTATCAACAGGGCCCTATGGCTACACCTTC. It translates to CASSLSTGPYGYTF.

This clonotype was recorded at least ten times. The V gene is TRBV12-3 or TRBV12-4, the J gene TRBJ1-1; D not certain. Trimming removed 8 bases from V and 1 base from J, with 11 bases in between. There are 13 residues in the CDR3. CDR3 sequence (DNA): TGTGCCAGCCTCGGGCAGCCGAACACTGAAGCTTTCTTT. Amino acid sequence: CASLGQPNTEAFF.

The chain has TRBV24-1 and TRBJ1-2, with D perhaps TRBD1 (5 bases). The CDR3 totals 11 residues. Germline CDR1 reads KGHDR; CDR2 reads SFDVKD. V lost 4 bases and J 13 bases, leaving 12 bases between the germline ends. This CDR3 is CATSDLQVLTF. CDR3 nucleotide sequence: TGTGCCACCAGTGACCTACAGGTTCTCACCTTC.

This chain joins TRBV4-2 and TRBJ1-1; D is ambiguous. CDR1 LGHNA and CDR2 YNFKEQ come from the germline V gene. Trimming stripped 0 bases from V and 4 bases from J, with 12 bases between. The CDR3 contains 15 residues. The CDR3 reads CASSQDRGRSTEAFF. As DNA, the CDR3 is TGTGCCAGCAGCCAAGACCGGGGAAGGAGCACTGAAGCTTTCTTT.

J is TRBJ2-5 and V is TRBV6-1; D not resolved. The CDR3 spans 17 residues. Trimming cost V 5 bases and J 5 bases, with 24 bases left between them. The germline V gene has CDR1 MNHNS and CDR2 SASEGT. CDR3: CASSPSLPGSTPETQYF. The CDR3 coding sequence is TGTGCCAGCAGTCCTTCCCTTCCGGGCTCTACCCCGGAGACCCAGTACTTC.

This clonotype was detected ten times or more. This chain links TRBV7-2 with TRBJ2-7; no definite D call. Trimming removed 0 bases at V and 6 bases at J, with 12 bases between. Germline V gene sequence: CDR1 SGHTA, CDR2 FQGNSA. The CDR3 is made up of 14 amino acids. The CDR3 DNA sequence: TGTGCCAGCAGCTTAGCAAGGTCGAACCCCGAGCAGTACTTC. It codes for CASSLARSNPEQYF.

This rearrangement joins TRBV12-3 or TRBV12-4 to TRBJ1-1, with D tentatively TRBD1 (5 bases). V shed 4 bases and J shed 1 base, with 13 bases lying between them. This CDR3 contains 15 residues. CDR3 nucleotides: TGTGCCAGCAGTTCCCTCGGGGGTGGGAACACTGAAGCTTTCTTT. It codes for CASSSLGGGNTEAFF.

V usage is TRBV19 and J usage is TRBJ2-2; D could derive from TRBD1 or TRBD2 (5 bases each). V lost 2 bases, J lost 3 bases, and 10 bases lay in between. The germline gives CDR1 LNHDA, CDR2 SQIVND (reference sequence). The CDR3 covers 15 residues. The DNA for the CDR3 is TGTGCCAGTAGTATACCCGGGACCGACACCGGGGAGCTGTTTTTT. Protein product: CASSIPGTDTGELFF.

This clonotype was detected a few times. This chain joins TRBV20-1 and TRBJ2-3; tentatively, D is TRBD1 or TRBD2 (6 bases each). This CDR3 comprises 13 residues. V was cut by 6 bases and J by 6 bases, with 16 bases left in between. Germline assignment: CDR1 DFQATT and CDR2 SNEGSKA (reference sequence). The CDR3 region has the DNA TGCAGTGCCCTGGAGGGGGGAGTCGATACGCAGTATTTT. Protein sequence: CSALEGGVDTQYF.

This sequence joins TRBV12-3 or TRBV12-4 and TRBJ1-5, with D possibly TRBD1 on 5 matching bases. CDR3 length: 15 amino acids. V lost 1 base and J 0 bases, leaving 7 bases between the germline ends. Written as DNA, the CDR3 is TGTGCCAGCAGTTTAGGCGGGGCTAGCAATCAGCCCCAGCATTTT. This sequence encodes CASSLGGASNQPQHF.

This clonotype was counted ten times or more. This chain connects TRBV6-5 to TRBJ2-2, with D perhaps matching TRBD1 or TRBD2 (5 bases each). This CDR3 is built from 14 residues. Germline V CDR1 and CDR2: MNHEY, SVGAGI. The ends were cut back, 6 bases at V and 2 bases at J, with 10 bases in the middle. CDR3 nucleotide sequence: TGTGCCAGCAGATCCGGGGCTAACACCGGGGAGCTGTTTTTT. It specifies CASRSGANTGELFF.

This clonotype was seen a handful of times. CDR3 sequence reads: CASRDGGMKTQYF. In DNA, the CDR3 is TGTGCCAGCAGGGACGGGGGAATGAAGACCCAGTACTTC. The V gene is TRBV6-1, the J gene TRBJ2-5; TRBD2 is a possible D gene (6 bases). CDR3 size: 13 residues. V lost 6 bases to trimming and J lost 6 bases, with 14 bases between them. Germline V gene lookup returns CDR1 MNHNS and CDR2 SASEGT.

This clonotype was seen only a few times. J is TRBJ2-7 and V is TRBV27; the D gene is possibly TRBD2 (6 bases). The CDR3 is 15 amino acids. V shed 1 base and J shed 3 bases, with 13 bases lying between them. The V gene's germline CDR1 is MNHEY and CDR2 SMNVEV (reference sequence). In DNA, the CDR3 is TGTGCCAGCAGTTTATTGCCGGAGGGGCACTACGAGCAGTACTTC. Its protein product is CASSLLPEGHYEQYF.

This clonotype appeared many times. This sequence joins TRBV7-6 and TRBJ2-1, with 12 nucleotides matching TRBD1. The CDR3 is made up of 15 amino acids. Unmatched junction bases numbered 4, after V lost 5 bases and J lost 5 bases. Per the germline V gene, CDR1 is SGHVS and CDR2 is FNYEAQ. CDR3 sequence reads: CASSGGQGANNEQFF. The CDR3 region has the DNA TGTGCCAGCAGCGGGGGACAGGGGGCTAACAATGAGCAGTTCTTC.

The sample holds a few counts of this clonotype. The CDR3 DNA reads as TGTGCCAGCAGCTTCCAGGGGGAGCACTCTGGAAACACCATATATTTT. It is translated as CASSFQGEHSGNTIYF. The chain joins TRBV5-6 to TRBJ1-3, with 7 nucleotides matching TRBD1. Looked up from germline, CDR1 is SGHDT and CDR2 is YYEEEE. V trimming: 2 bases; J trimming: 0 bases; junction bases outside the gene matches: 5. CDR3 size: 16 residues.

The chain links TRBV4-1 to TRBJ2-2, with TRBD2 as a possible D gene (5 bases). In germline, CDR1 is MGHRA, CDR2 YSYEKL. Trimming removed 8 bases from V and 3 bases from J, with 16 bases in between. This CDR3 is built from 15 residues. CDR3: CASGRTLLDTGELFF. The CDR3 nucleotides read TGCGCCAGCGGCCGGACTCTCCTAGACACCGGGGAGCTGTTTTTT.